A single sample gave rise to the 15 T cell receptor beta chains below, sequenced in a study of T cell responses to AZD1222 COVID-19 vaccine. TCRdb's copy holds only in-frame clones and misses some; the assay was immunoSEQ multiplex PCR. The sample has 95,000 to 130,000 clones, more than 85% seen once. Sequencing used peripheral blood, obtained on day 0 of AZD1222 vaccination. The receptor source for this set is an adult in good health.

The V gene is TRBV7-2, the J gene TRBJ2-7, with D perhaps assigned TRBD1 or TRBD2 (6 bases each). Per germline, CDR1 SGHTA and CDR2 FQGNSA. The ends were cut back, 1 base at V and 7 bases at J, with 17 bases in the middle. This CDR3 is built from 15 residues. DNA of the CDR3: TGTGCCAGCAGCTTAGGAGGGGGGTCCACTACGGAGCAGTACTTC. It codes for CASSLGGGSTTEQYF.

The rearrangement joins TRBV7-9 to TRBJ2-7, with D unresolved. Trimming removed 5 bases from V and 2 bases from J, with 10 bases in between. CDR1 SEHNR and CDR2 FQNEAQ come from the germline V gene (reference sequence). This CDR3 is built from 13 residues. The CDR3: CASSATAAYEQYF. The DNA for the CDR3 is TGTGCCAGCAGCGCCACAGCCGCCTACGAGCAGTACTTC.

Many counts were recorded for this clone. The CDR3 here is CASSRDSGAGANVLTF. For the CDR3, the DNA is TGCGCCAGCAGCCGGGACTCGGGGGCTGGGGCCAACGTCCTGACTTTC. This chain connects TRBV5-1 to TRBJ2-6, with D tentatively TRBD2 (6 bases). In germline, CDR1 is SGHRS, CDR2 YFSETQ. V gave up 4 bases and J gave up 2 bases, with 13 bases separating them. The CDR3 length is 16 residues.

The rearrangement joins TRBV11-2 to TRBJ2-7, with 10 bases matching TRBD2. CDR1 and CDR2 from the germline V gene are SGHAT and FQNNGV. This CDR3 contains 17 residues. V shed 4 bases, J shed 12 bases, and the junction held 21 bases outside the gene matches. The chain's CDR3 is CASSSSPSGGFGWSGYF. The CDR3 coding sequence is TGTGCCAGCAGCTCTTCCCCTAGCGGGGGATTCGGTTGGAGTGGGTACTTC.

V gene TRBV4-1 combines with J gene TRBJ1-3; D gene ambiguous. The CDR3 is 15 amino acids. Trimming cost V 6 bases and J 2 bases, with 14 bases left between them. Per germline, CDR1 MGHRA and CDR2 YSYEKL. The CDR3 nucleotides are TGCGCCAGCAGTTTAGGAGGCTTCACTGGAAACACCATATATTTT. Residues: CASSLGGFTGNTIYF.

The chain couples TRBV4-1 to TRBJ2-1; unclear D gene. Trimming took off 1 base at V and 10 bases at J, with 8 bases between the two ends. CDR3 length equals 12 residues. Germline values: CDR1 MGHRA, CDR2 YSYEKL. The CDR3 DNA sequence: TGCGCCAGCAGCCAAGTTTTAAAGGAGCAGTTCTTC. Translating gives CASSQVLKEQFF.

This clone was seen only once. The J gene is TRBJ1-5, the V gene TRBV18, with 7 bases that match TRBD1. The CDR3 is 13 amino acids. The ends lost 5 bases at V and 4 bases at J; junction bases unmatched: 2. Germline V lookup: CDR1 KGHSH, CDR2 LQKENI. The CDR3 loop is CASSGTDNQPQHF. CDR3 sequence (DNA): TGTGCCAGCTCAGGGACAGATAATCAGCCCCAGCATTTT.

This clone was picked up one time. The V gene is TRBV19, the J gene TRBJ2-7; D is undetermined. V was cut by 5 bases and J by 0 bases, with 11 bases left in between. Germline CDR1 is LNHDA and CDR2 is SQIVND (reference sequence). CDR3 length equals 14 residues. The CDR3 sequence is CASSFGLNSYEQYF. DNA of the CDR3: TGTGCCAGTAGTTTTGGGCTAAACTCCTACGAGCAGTACTTC.

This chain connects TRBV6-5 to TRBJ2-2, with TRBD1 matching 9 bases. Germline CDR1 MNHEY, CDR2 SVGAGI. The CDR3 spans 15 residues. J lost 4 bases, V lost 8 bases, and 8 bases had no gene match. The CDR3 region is CASLTGGAGTGELFF. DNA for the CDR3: TGTGCCAGCCTAACAGGGGGCGCCGGCACCGGGGAGCTGTTTTTT.

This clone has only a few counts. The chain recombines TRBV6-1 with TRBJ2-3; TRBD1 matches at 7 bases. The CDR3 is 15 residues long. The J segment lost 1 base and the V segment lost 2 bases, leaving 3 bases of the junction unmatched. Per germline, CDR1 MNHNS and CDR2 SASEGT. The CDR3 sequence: CASSEYRGGTDTQYF. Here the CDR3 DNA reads TGTGCCAGCAGTGAATACAGGGGAGGCACAGATACGCAGTATTTT.

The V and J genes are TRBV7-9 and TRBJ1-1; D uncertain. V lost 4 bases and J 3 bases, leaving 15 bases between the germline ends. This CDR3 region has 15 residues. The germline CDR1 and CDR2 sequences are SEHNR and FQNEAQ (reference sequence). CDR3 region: CASSWMGRRDTEAFF. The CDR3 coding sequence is TGTGCCAGCAGCTGGATGGGTCGGAGGGACACTGAAGCTTTCTTT.

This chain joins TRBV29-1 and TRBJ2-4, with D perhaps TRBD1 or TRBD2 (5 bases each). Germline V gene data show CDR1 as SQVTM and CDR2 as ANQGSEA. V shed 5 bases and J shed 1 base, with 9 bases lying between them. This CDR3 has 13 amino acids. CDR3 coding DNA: TGCAGCGTTCTCGGGGCGGCCAAAAACATTCAGTACTTC. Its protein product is CSVLGAAKNIQYF.

For the CDR3, the DNA is TGTGCCAGCAGGCGGACCTGGGAGGGCCCCGGGGAGCTGTTTTTT. It yields the protein CASRRTWEGPGELFF. The chain uses TRBV28 and TRBJ2-2, with 7 bases that match TRBD2. J lost 6 bases, V lost 6 bases, and 10 bases had no gene match. The CDR3 runs to 15 residues. Germline lookup yields CDR1 MDHEN and CDR2 SYDVKM.

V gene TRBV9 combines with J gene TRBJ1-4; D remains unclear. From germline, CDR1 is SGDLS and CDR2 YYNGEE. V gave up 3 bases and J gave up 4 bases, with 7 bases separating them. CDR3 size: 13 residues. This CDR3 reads CASSAGINEKLFF. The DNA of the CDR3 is TGTGCCAGCAGCGCGGGGATTAATGAAAAACTGTTTTTT.

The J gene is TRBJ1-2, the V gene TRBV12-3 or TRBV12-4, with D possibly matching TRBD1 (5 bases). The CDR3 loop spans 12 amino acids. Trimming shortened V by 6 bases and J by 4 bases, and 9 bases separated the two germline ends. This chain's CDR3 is CASSRDVYGYTF. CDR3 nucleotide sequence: TGTGCCAGCAGCAGGGACGTCTATGGCTACACCTTC.